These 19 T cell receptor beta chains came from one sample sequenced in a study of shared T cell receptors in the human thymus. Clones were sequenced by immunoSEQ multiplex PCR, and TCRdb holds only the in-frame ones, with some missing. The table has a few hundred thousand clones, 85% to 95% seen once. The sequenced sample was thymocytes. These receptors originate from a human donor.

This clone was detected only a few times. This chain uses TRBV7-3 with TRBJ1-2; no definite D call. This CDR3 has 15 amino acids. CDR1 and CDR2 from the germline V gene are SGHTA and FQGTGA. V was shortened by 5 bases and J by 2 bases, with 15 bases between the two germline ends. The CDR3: CASSLPRRKNYGYTF. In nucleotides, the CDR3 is TGTGCCAGCAGCCTTCCCCGCAGGAAAAACTATGGCTACACCTTC.

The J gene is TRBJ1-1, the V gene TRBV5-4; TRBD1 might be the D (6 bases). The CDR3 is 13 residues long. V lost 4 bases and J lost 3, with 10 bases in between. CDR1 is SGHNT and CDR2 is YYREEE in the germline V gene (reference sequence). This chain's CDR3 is CASSPQGHTEAFF. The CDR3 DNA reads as TGTGCCAGCAGCCCTCAGGGGCACACTGAAGCTTTCTTT.

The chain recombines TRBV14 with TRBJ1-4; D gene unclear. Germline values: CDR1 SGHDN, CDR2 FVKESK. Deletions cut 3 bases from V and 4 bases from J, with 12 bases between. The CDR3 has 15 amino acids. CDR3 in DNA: TGTGCCAGCAGCCAGTGGGGAGGGAGTAATGAAAAACTGTTTTTT. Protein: CASSQWGGSNEKLFF.

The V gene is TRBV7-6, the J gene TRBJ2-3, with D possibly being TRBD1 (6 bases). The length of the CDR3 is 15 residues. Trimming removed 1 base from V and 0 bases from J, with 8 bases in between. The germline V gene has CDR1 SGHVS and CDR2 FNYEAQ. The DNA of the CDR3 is TGTGCCAGCAGCTTAGGGGGGCCGAGCACAGATACGCAGTATTTT. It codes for CASSLGGPSTDTQYF.

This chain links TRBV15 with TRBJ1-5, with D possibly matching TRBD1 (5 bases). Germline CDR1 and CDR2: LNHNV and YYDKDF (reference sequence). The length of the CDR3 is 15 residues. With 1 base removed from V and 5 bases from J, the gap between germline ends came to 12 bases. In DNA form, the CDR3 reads TGTGCCACCAGCAGAGGGCAGGGAATCTATCAGCCCCAGCATTTT. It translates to CATSRGQGIYQPQHF.

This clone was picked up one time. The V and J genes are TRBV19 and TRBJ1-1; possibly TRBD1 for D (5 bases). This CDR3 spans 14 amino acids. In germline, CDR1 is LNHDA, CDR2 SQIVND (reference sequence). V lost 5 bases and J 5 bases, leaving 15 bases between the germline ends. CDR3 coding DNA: TGTGCCAGTAGTTATATAAGGGGCTGGACTGAAGCTTTCTTT. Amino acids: CASSYIRGWTEAFF.

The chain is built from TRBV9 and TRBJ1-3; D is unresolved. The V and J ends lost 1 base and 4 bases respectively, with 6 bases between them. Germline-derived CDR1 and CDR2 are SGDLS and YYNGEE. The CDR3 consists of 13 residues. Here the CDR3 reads CASSVWPGNTIYF. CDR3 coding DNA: TGTGCCAGCAGCGTATGGCCAGGAAACACCATATATTTT.

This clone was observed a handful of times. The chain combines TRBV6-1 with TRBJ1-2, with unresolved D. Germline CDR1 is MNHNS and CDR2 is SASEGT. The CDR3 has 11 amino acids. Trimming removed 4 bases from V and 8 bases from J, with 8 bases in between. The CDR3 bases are TGTGCCAGCAGTGGAGGGCGCGGCTACACCTTC. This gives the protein CASSGGRGYTF.

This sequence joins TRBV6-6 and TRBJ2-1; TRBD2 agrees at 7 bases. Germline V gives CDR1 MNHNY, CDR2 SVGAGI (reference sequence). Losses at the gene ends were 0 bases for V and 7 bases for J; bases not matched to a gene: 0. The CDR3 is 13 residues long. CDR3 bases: TGTGCCAGCAGTTACTCACTAGCGAATGAGCAGTTCTTC. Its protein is CASSYSLANEQFF.

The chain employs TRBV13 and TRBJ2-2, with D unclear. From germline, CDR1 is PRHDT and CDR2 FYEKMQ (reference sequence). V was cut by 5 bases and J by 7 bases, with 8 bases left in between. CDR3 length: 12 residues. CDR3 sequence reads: CASSPAGGELFF. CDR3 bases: TGTGCCAGCAGCCCGGCCGGCGGGGAGCTGTTTTTT.

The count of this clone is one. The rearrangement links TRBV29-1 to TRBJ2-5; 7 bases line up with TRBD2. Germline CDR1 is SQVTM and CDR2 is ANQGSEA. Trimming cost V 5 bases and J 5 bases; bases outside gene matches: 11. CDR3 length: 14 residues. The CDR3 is CSVLAGEWGETQYF. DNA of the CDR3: TGCAGCGTTCTGGCGGGAGAATGGGGCGAGACCCAGTACTTC.

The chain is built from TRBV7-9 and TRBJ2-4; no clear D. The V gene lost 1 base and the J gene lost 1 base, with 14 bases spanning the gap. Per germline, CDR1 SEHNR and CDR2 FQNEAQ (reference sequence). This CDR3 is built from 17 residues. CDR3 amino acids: CASSLVSGETAKNIQYF. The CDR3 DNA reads TGTGCCAGCAGCTTAGTTTCTGGGGAAACCGCCAAAAACATTCAGTACTTC.

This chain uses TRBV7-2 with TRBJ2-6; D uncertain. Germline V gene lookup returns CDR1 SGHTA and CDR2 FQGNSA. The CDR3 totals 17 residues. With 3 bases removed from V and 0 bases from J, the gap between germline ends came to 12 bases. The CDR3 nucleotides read TGTGCCAGCAGCTTTCTTAGGGTCCACTCTGGGGCCAACGTCCTGACTTTC. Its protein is CASSFLRVHSGANVLTF.

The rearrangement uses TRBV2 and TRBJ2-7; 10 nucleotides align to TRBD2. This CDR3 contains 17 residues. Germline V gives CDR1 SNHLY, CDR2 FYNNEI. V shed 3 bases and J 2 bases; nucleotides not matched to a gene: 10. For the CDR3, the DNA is TGTGCCAGCAGTGAGGTCGACGGGACTAGCGCAACCTACGAGCAGTACTTC. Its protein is CASSEVDGTSATYEQYF.

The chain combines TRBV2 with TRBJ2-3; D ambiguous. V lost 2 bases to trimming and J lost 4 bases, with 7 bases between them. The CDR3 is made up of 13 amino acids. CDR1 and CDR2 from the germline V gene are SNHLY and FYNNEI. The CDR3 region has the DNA TGTGCCAGCAGTGAATTACTATCAGATACGCAGTATTTT. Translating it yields CASSELLSDTQYF.

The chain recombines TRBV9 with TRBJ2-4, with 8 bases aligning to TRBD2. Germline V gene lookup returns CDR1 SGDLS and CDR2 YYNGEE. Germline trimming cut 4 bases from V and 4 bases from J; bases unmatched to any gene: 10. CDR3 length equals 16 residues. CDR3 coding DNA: TGTGCCAGCAGCTCCCCCGGGGGGGACGCAAAAAACATTCAGTACTTC. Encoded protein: CASSSPGGDAKNIQYF.

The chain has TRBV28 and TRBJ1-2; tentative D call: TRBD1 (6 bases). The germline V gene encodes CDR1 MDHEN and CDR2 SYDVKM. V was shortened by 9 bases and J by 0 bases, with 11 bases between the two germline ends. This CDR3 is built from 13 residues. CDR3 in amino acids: CASGRGTNYGYTF. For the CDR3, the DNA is TGTGCCAGTGGGAGGGGGACTAACTATGGCTACACCTTC.

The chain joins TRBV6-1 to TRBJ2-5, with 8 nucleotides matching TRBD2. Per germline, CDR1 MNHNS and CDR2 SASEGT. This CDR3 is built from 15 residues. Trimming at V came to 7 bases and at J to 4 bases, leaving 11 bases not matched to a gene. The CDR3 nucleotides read TGTGCCAGCAATATAACTAGCGGAGAGAGAGAGACCCAGTACTTC. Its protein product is CASNITSGERETQYF.

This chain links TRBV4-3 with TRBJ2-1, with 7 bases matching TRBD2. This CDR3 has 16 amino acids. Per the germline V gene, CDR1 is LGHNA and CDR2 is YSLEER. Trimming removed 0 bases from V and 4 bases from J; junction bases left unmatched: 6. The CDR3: CASSQDAGDSYNEQFF. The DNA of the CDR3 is TGCGCCAGCAGCCAAGATGCGGGAGACTCTTACAATGAGCAGTTCTTC.